One and the same sample provided the 16 T cell receptor beta chains below, sequenced in a study of OX40 agonist ivuxolimab in advanced cancers. Sequencing was performed with immunoSEQ multiplex PCR; in TCRdb, only in-frame clones are kept and a portion is missing. This table holds 90,000 or so clones, approximately 87% found once. The sequences come from CD4+ or CD8+ T cells sorted from blood, collected in a trial of the OX40 agonist ivuxolimab. These receptors were obtained from an adult with an advanced solid tumor such as melanoma, head and neck, liver or kidney cancer.

The J gene is TRBJ2-3, the V gene TRBV5-1; D is uncertain. V was shortened by 0 bases and J by 0 bases, with 5 bases between the two germline ends. The CDR3 runs to 14 residues. CDR1 and CDR2 from the germline V gene are SGHRS and YFSETQ. Here the CDR3 reads CASSLGASTDTQYF. In DNA, the CDR3 is TGCGCCAGCAGCTTGGGGGCTAGCACAGATACGCAGTATTTT.

This chain links TRBV10-1 with TRBJ2-7, with D possibly TRBD1 on 5 matching bases. This CDR3 spans 13 amino acids. Germline assignment: CDR1 WNHNN and CDR2 SYGVQD (reference sequence). The ends were cut back, 2 bases at V and 6 bases at J, with 11 bases in the middle. The CDR3 coding sequence is TGCGCCAGCAGTGAGGGGGCGATTGGCGAGCAGTACTTC. Its protein is CASSEGAIGEQYF.

The V gene is TRBV11-3, the J gene TRBJ2-5, with D perhaps matching TRBD1 or TRBD2 (6 bases each). Trimming removed 1 base at V and 5 bases at J, with 11 bases between. This CDR3 spans 14 amino acids. The V gene's germline CDR1 is SGHNT and CDR2 YENEEA. The CDR3 bases are TGTGCCAGCAGCTTAGGGGGGGCTGGGGAGACCCAGTACTTC. Residues: CASSLGGAGETQYF.

This clone was detected a few times. This sequence joins TRBV7-6 and TRBJ2-5, with D uncertain. Trimming shortened V by 4 bases and J by 4 bases, and 16 bases separated the two germline ends. Germline lookup yields CDR1 SGHVS and CDR2 FNYEAQ. The CDR3 length is 15 residues. The CDR3 is CASSSTPQRGETQYF. CDR3 coding DNA: TGTGCCAGCAGCTCCACCCCCCAGCGAGGAGAGACCCAGTACTTC. The whole variable domain, filled in from reference TRBV7-6 and TRBJ2-5, reads GAGVSQSPRYKVTKRGQDVALRCDPISGHVSLYWYRQALGQGPEFLTYFNYEAQQDKSGLPNDRFSAERPEGSISTLTIQRTEQRDSAMYRCASSSTPQRGETQYFGPGTRLLVL.

The V call is TRBV11-3, the J call TRBJ2-1, with 16 bases aligning to TRBD2. CDR1 is SGHNT, CDR2 YENEEA, per germline. J gave up 6 bases and V 2 bases, and 4 bases lay outside the gene matches. The CDR3 sequence is 17 residues long. CDR3 bases: TGTGCCAGCAGCTTACTGGGACTAGCGGGGGGGGCCAATGAGCAGTTCTTC. This codes for CASSLLGLAGGANEQFF.

V and J are TRBV19 and TRBJ2-3, with D hard to call. This CDR3 spans 13 amino acids. Germline loops: CDR1 LNHDA, CDR2 SQIVND (reference sequence). V shed 1 base and J shed 5 bases, with 7 bases lying between them. The CDR3 nucleotides read TGTGCCAGTAGTATAGGATCAGTAGATACGCAGTATTTT. Protein product: CASSIGSVDTQYF.

This clone showed up just once. The V and J genes are TRBV5-1 and TRBJ2-1; 7 nucleotides match TRBD2. With V trimmed by 2 bases and J by 0 bases, 5 bases remained unmatched. CDR1 and CDR2 from the germline V gene are SGHRS and YFSETQ. The CDR3 consists of 16 residues. The CDR3 sequence is CASSFSTGGSYNEQFF. For the CDR3, the DNA is TGCGCCAGCAGCTTCAGTACGGGGGGCTCCTACAATGAGCAGTTCTTC.

The chain uses TRBV7-9 and TRBJ2-3; D perhaps matches TRBD2 (6 bases). CDR1 is SEHNR and CDR2 is FQNEAQ in the germline V gene (reference sequence). V was trimmed by 1 base and J by 2 bases, leaving 10 bases between them. The CDR3 length is 15 residues. CDR3 sequence reads: CASSLGGGVTDTQYF. In DNA, the CDR3 is TGTGCCAGCAGCTTAGGGGGAGGAGTCACAGATACGCAGTATTTT.

The gene calls are TRBV10-1 and TRBJ2-1, with a weak D call TRBD2 (7 bases). The CDR3 consists of 21 residues. The V end was cut by 2 bases, the J end by 4 bases, with 30 bases between. Looked up from germline, CDR1 is WNHNN and CDR2 is SYGVQD (reference sequence). The CDR3 DNA follows: TGCGCCAGCAGTGAGAGTGGGGCGGGGGCTCCCAGTTTCTCCACTTACAATGAGCAGTTCTTC. This translates into CASSESGAGAPSFSTYNEQFF.

As for this clone: The same CDR3 can be traced to other DNA sequences in this sample. The chain combines TRBV6-5 with TRBJ1-3; 10 bases fit TRBD1. Losses at the gene ends were 6 bases for V and 4 bases for J; bases not matched to a gene: 6. Germline lookup yields CDR1 MNHEY and CDR2 SVGAGI. This CDR3 is built from 15 residues. CDR3 coding DNA: TGTGCCAGCAGCCTCGACAGGGGGCAAGGAAACACCATATATTTT. Protein: CASSLDRGQGNTIYF.

The V and J genes are TRBV15 and TRBJ2-1, with 12 bases lining up with TRBD2. CDR1 and CDR2 (germline): LNHNV, YYDKDF (reference sequence). The CDR3 is made up of 17 amino acids. V lost 1 base and J lost 1; bases outside the gene matches: 2. For the CDR3, the DNA is TGTGCCACCAGCAGAGTGCTAGCGGGAGGGTCCTACAATGAGCAGTTCTTC. This codes for CATSRVLAGGSYNEQFF.

The gene calls are TRBV5-1 and TRBJ1-3; D might be TRBD1 (6 bases). CDR3 length: 15 amino acids. In germline, CDR1 is SGHRS, CDR2 YFSETQ. V was shortened by 4 bases and J by 2 bases, with 13 bases between the two germline ends. The DNA of the CDR3 is TGCGCCAGCAGCCCGGGGGGCAGCACTGGAAACACCATATATTTT. Translating gives CASSPGGSTGNTIYF.

The chain is built from TRBV29-1 and TRBJ2-7; 16 bases align to TRBD2. V was pared by 3 bases and J by 4 bases, with 18 bases of the junction left unmatched. The CDR3 is 20 residues long. CDR1 SQVTM and CDR2 ANQGSEA come from the germline V gene. The CDR3 DNA follows: TGCAGCGTTGAGGGCAACAAGAAGGGACTAGCGGGAGGGGGGCGGTACGAGCAGTACTTC. It codes for CSVEGNKKGLAGGGRYEQYF.

The rearrangement uses TRBV19 and TRBJ2-5, with a possible D match to TRBD1 (5 bases). The CDR3 has 16 residues. In germline, CDR1 is LNHDA, CDR2 SQIVND (reference sequence). V was trimmed by 4 bases and J by 4 bases, leaving 19 bases between them. CDR3 sequence: CASSKDTLRAGETQYF. The CDR3 nucleotides read TGTGCCAGTAGTAAGGACACCTTACGGGCTGGAGAGACCCAGTACTTC.

The chain is built from TRBV29-1 and TRBJ1-3; a possible D gene is TRBD1 (5 bases). The V end was cut by 6 bases, the J end by 4 bases, with 7 bases between. The germline V gene encodes CDR1 SQVTM and CDR2 ANQGSEA. The CDR3 is 11 amino acids. The CDR3 DNA reads TGCAGCGTCCACAGGGGAAACACCATATATTTT. It yields the protein CSVHRGNTIYF.

This chain uses TRBV10-1 with TRBJ2-3; D not certain. Trimming cost V 7 bases and J 0 bases, with 17 bases left between them. The CDR3 runs to 16 residues. CDR1 and CDR2 (germline): WNHNN, SYGVQD (reference sequence). DNA for the CDR3: TGCGCCAGCAACATAGGATTAGGTCTGAGCACAGATACGCAGTATTTT. Its protein product is CASNIGLGLSTDTQYF.